This T cell receptor beta chain was sequenced during a study of T cells after yellow fever vaccination. This clonotype was counted at least ten times. MiXCR was run by TCRdb on the 5' RACE reads, yielding one entry per CDR3 protein. The table has tens of thousands of distinct CDR3 sequences, 7.4% seen once; the top ten hold 28%. This TCR was recovered from a man aged 18-30 years who received the YFV17D yellow fever vaccine. The sequencing here drew on CD8+ T cells sorted from PBMCs, taken more than 14 days after the first yellow fever vaccination.

The CDR3 sequence: CASSLSWDTSSYEQYF. The DNA for the CDR3 is TGTGCCAGCAGCTTATCGTGGGACACGAGCTCCTACGAGCAGTACTTC. The V and J genes are TRBV7-2 and TRBJ2-7, with a possible D match to TRBD1 (6 bases). In germline, CDR1 is SGHTA, CDR2 FQGNSA. This CDR3 comprises 16 residues. The germline V and J ends were trimmed by 2 bases and 0 bases, with 14 bases remaining between them.